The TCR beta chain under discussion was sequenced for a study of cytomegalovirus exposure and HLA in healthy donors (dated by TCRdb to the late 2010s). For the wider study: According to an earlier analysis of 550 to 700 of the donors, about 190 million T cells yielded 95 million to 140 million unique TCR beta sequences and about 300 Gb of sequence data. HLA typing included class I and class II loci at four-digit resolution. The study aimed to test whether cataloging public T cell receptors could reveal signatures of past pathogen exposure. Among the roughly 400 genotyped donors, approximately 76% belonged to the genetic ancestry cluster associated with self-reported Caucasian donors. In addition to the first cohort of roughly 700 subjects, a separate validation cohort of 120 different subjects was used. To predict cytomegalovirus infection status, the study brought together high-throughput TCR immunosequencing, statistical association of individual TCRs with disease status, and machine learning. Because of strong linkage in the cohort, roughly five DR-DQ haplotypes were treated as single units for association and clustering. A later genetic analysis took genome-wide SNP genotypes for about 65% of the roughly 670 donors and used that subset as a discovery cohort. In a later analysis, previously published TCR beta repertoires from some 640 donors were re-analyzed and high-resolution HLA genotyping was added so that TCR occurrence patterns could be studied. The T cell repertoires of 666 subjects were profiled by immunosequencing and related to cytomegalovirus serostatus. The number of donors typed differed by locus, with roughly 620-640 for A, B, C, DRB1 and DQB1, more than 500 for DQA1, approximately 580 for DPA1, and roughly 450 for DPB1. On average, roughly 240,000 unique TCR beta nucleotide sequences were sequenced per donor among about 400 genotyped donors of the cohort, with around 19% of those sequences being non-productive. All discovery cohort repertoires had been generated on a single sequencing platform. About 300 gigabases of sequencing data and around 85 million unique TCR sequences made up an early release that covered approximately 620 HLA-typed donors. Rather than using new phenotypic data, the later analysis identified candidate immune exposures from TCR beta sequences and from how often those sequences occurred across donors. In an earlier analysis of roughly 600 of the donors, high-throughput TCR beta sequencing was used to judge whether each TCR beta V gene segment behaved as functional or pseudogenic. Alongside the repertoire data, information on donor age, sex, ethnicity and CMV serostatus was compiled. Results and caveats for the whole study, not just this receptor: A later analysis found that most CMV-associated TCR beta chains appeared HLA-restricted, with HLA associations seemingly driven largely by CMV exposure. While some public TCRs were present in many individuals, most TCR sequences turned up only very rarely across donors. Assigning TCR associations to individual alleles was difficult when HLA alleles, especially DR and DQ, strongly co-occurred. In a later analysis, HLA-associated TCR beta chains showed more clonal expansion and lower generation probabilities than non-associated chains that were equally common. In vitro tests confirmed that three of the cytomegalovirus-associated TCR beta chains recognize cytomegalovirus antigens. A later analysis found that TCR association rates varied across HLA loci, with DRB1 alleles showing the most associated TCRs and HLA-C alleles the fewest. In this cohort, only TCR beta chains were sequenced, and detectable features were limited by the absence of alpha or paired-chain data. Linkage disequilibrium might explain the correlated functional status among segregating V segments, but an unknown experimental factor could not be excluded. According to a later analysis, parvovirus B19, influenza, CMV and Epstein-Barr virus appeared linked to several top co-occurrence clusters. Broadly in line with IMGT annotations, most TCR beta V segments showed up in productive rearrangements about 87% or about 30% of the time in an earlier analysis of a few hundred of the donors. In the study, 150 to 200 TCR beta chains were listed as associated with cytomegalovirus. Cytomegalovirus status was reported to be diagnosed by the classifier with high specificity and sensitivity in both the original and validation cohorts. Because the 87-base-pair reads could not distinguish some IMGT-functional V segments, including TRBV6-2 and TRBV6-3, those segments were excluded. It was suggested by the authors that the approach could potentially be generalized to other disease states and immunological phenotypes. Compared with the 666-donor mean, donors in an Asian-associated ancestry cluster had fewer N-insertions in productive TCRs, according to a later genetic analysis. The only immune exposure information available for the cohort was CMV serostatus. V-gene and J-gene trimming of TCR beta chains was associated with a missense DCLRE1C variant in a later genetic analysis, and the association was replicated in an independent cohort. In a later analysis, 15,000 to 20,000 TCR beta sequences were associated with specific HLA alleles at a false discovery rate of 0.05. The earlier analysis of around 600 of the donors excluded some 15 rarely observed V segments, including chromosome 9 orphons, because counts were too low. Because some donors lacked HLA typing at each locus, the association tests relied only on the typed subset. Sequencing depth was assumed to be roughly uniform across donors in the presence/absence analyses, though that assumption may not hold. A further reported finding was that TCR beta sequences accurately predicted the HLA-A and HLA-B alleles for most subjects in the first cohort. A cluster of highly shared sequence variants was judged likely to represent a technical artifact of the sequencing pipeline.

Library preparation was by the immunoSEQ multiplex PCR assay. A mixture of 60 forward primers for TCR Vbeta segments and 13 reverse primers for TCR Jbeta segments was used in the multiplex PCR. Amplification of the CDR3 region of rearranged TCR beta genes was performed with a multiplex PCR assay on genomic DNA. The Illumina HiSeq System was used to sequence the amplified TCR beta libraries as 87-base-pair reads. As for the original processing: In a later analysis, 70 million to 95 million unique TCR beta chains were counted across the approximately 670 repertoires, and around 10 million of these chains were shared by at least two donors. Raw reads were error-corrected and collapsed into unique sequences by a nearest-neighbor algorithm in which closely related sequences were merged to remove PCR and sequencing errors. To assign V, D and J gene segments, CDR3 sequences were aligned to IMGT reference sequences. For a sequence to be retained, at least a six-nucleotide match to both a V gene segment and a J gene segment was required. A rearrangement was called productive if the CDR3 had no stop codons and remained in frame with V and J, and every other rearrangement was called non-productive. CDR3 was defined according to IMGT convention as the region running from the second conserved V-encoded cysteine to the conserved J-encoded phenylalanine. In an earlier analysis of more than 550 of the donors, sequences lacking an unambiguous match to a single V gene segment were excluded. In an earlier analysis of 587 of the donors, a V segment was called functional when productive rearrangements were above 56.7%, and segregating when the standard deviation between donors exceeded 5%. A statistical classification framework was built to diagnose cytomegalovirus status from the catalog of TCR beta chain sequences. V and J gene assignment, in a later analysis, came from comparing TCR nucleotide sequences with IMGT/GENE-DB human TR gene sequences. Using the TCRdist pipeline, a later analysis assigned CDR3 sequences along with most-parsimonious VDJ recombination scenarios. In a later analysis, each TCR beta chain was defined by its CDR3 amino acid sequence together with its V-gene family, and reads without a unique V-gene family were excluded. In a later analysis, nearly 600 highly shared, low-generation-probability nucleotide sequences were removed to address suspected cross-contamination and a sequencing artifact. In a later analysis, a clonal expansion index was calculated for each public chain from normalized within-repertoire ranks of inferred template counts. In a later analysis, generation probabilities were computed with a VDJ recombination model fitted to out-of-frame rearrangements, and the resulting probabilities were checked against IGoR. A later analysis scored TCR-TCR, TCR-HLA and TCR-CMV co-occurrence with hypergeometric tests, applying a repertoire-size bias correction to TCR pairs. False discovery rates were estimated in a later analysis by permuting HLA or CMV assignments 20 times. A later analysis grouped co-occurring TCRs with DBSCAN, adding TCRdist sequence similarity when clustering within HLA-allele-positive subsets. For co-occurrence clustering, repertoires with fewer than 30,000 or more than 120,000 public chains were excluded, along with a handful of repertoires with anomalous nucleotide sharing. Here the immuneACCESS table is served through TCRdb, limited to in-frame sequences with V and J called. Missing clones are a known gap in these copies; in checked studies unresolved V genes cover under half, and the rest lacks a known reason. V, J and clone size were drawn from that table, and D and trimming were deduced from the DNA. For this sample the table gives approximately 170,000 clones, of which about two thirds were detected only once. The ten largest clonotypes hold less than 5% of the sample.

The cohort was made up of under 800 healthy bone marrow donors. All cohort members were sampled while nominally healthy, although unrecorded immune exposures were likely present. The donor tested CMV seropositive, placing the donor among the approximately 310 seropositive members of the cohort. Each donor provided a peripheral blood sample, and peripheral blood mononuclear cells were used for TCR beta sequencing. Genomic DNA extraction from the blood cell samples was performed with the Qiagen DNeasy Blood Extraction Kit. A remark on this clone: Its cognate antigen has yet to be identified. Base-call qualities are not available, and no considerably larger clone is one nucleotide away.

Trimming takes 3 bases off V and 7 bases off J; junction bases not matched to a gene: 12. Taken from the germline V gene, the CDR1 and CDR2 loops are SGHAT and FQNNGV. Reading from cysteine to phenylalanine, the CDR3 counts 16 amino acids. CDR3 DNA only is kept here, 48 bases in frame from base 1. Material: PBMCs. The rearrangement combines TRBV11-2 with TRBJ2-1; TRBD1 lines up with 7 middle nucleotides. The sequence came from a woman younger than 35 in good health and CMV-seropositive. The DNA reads TGTGCCAGCAGCTTTATAGTGTGGCAGGGGGTGAATGAGCAGTTCTTC. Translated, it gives CASSFIVWQGVNEQFF.